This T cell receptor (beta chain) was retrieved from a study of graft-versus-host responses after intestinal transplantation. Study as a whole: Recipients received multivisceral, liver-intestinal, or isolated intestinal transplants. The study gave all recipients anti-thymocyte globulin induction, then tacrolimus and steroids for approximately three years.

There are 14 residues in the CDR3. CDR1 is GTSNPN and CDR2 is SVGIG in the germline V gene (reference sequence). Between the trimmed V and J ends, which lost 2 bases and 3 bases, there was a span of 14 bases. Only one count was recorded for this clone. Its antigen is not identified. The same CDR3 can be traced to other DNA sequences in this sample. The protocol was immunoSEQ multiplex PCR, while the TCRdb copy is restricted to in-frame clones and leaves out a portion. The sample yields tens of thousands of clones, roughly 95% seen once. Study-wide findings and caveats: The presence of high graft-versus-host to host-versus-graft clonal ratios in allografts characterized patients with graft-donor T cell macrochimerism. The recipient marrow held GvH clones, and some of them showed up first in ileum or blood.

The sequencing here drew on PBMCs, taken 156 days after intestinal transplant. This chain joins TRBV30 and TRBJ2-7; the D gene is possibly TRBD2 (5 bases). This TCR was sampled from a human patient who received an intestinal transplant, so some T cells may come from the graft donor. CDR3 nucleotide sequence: TGTGCCTGGAGTCGGGGAACAGCGGACTACGAGCAGTACTTC. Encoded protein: CAWSRGTADYEQYF.